What follows are 30 T cell receptor beta chains derived from one specimen sequenced in a study of blood T cell repertoires in COVID-19. Sequencing used immunoSEQ multiplex PCR; TCRdb keeps in-frame clones, though not all of them. This repertoire shows 200,000 or so clones, around 77% found once; its top ten account for 17%. Specimen: peripheral blood. The receptors were sampled from a man between 60 and 75 years old with active or convalescent COVID-19.

This clone was detected a few times. This sequence joins TRBV7-2 and TRBJ1-3; D gene unclear. Germline CDR1 is SGHTA and CDR2 is FQGNSA. The CDR3 spans 17 residues. V was shortened by 1 base and J by 0 bases, with 13 bases between the two germline ends. The CDR3 bases are TGTGCCAGCAGCTTAGGAGGTCTAGTTCACTCTGGAAACACCATATATTTT. Protein: CASSLGGLVHSGNTIYF.

This sequence joins TRBV19 and TRBJ2-2; TRBD1 agrees at 11 bases. The CDR3 has 15 residues. The V segment lost 6 bases and the J segment 4 bases; nucleotides outside the gene matches: 4. The germline CDR1 and CDR2 sequences are LNHDA and SQIVND (reference sequence). The CDR3 sequence: CASRGTGGSTGELFF. CDR3 nucleotides: TGTGCCAGTAGGGGGACAGGGGGAAGCACCGGGGAGCTGTTTTTT.

The sample holds a few counts of this clone. The chain has TRBV10-3 and TRBJ2-7; 10 positions agree with TRBD2. The CDR3 is 13 residues long. The J segment lost 7 bases and the V segment lost 11 bases, leaving 11 bases of the junction unmatched. Germline V CDR1 and CDR2: ENHRY, SYGVKD. CDR3 coding DNA: TGTGCCTCTCAAACGGGACTAGCGACTGAGCAGTACTTC. This gives the protein CASQTGLATEQYF.

The rearrangement joins TRBV6-6 to TRBJ2-5; D call uncertain. The CDR3 consists of 13 residues. Looked up from germline, CDR1 is MNHNY and CDR2 is SVGAGI (reference sequence). Trimming removed 7 bases from V and 4 bases from J, with 13 bases in between. The CDR3 region is CASTPPGGETQYF. The CDR3 DNA is TGTGCCAGCACCCCGCCAGGTGGAGAGACCCAGTACTTC.

V usage is TRBV3-1 (or the pseudogene TRBV3-2) and J usage is TRBJ2-3; D may be TRBD2 (6 bases). This CDR3 is built from 14 residues. Germline-derived CDR1 and CDR2 are LGHDT and YNNKEL (reference sequence). Trimming took off 4 bases at V and 2 bases at J, with 10 bases between the two ends. The CDR3 sequence: CASSLGGITDTQYF. DNA of the CDR3: TGTGCCAGCAGCCTTGGGGGGATCACAGATACGCAGTATTTT.

The rearrangement uses TRBV27 and TRBJ2-7, with 8 bases aligning to TRBD1. CDR1 and CDR2 from the germline V gene are MNHEY and SMNVEV (reference sequence). The junction had 2 bases not matched to a gene; V was cut back by 8 bases and J by 2 bases. This CDR3 comprises 12 residues. DNA of the CDR3: TGTGCCAGCGGGACAGGAACCTACGAGCAGTACTTC. Amino acid sequence: CASGTGTYEQYF.

This clone was recorded a few times. V gene TRBV2 combines with J gene TRBJ2-2, with a weak D call TRBD1 (5 bases). Between the trimmed V and J ends, which lost 4 bases and 4 bases, there was a span of 10 bases. The CDR3 consists of 14 residues. CDR1 and CDR2 from the germline V gene are SNHLY and FYNNEI. CDR3 sequence (DNA): TGTGCCAGCAGTGTACGGACAAGCACCGGGGAGCTGTTTTTT. Translation: CASSVRTSTGELFF.

This CDR3 reads CASTAAATKEQYF. The CDR3 nucleotides are TGTGCCAGCACCGCGGCAGCCACCAAAGAGCAGTACTTC. The V gene is TRBV6-5, the J gene TRBJ2-7; D uncertain. V was pared by 7 bases and J by 7 bases, with 17 bases between. CDR3 length equals 13 residues. Germline-derived CDR1 and CDR2 are MNHEY and SVGAGI.

This clone was seen once. The chain joins TRBV14 to TRBJ2-3; 9 bases fit TRBD1. CDR3 length: 15 amino acids. Per the germline V gene, CDR1 is SGHDN and CDR2 is FVKESK. After removal of 5 bases from V and 2 bases from J, the junction contained 5 bases not matched to a gene. This CDR3 reads CASSARTGVTDTQYF. The CDR3 bases are TGTGCCAGCAGCGCCCGGACAGGGGTCACAGATACGCAGTATTTT.

The V and J genes are TRBV28 and TRBJ2-7, with 8 bases matching TRBD2. Germline CDR1 is MDHEN and CDR2 is SYDVKM. CDR3 size: 15 residues. The V segment lost 1 base and the J segment 2 bases; nucleotides outside the gene matches: 4. Here the CDR3 DNA reads TGTGCCAGCAGTTTATACGGGGGGGGAACCTACGAGCAGTACTTC. Its translation is CASSLYGGGTYEQYF.

With respect to this clone: Compared with germline, one end of the junction differs, possibly owing to a read error. The CDR3 DNA reads TGTGCCAGTAGGGGGACAGGGAGCAGTCAGCCCCAGCATTTT. Encoded protein: CASRGTGSSQPQHF. The chain links TRBV19 to TRBJ1-5; 9 bases match TRBD1. Per the germline V gene, CDR1 is LNHDA and CDR2 is SQIVND (reference sequence). The CDR3 is made up of 14 amino acids.

The V and J genes are TRBV5-1 and TRBJ2-7, with TRBD1 as a possible D gene (6 bases). Trimming stripped 1 base from V and 7 bases from J, with 21 bases between. There are 16 residues in the CDR3. The germline V gene has CDR1 SGHRS and CDR2 YFSETQ. CDR3 amino acids: CASSLSTQQGTGEQYF. The CDR3 DNA is TGCGCCAGCAGCTTGAGTACCCAGCAGGGAACAGGGGAGCAGTACTTC.

This clone has just a few counts. The chain links TRBV5-1 to TRBJ2-7; 7 nucleotides align to TRBD1. V lost 4 bases, J lost 6 bases, and 10 bases stayed unmatched. Per germline, CDR1 SGHRS and CDR2 YFSETQ. The CDR3 loop spans 14 amino acids. The CDR3 sequence: CASSLDRLGGEQYF. In nucleotides, the CDR3 is TGCGCCAGCAGCCTGGACAGGTTAGGGGGCGAGCAGTACTTC. Full variable domain (rest looked up from reference TRBV5-1 and TRBJ2-7): KAGVTQTPRYLIKTRGQQVTLSCSPISGHRSVSWYQQTPGQGLQFLFEYFSETQRNKGNFPGRFSGRQFSNSRSEMNVSTLELGDSALYLCASSLDRLGGEQYFGPGTRLTVT.

The gene calls are TRBV18 and TRBJ2-1, with 10 bases aligning to TRBD2. The CDR3 runs to 18 residues. The germline V gene has CDR1 KGHSH and CDR2 LQKENI. The junction had 13 bases not matched to a gene; V was cut back by 0 bases and J by 8 bases. DNA for the CDR3: TGTGCCAGCTCACCACCTAAGCGGCCTAGCGGGAGTAAGGATGAGCAGTTCTTC. Protein sequence: CASSPPKRPSGSKDEQFF.

The gene calls are TRBV11-3 and TRBJ2-7; 9 bases align to TRBD1. Unmatched junction bases numbered 3, after V lost 3 bases and J lost 0 bases. The CDR3 sequence is 15 residues long. CDR1 and CDR2 (germline): SGHNT, YENEEA. The CDR3 sequence is CASSLTGGSSYEQYF. Written as DNA, the CDR3 is TGTGCCAGCAGCTTGACAGGGGGTAGCTCCTACGAGCAGTACTTC.

The chain joins TRBV7-3 to TRBJ2-3; TRBD2 aligns across 8 bases. CDR1 SGHTA and CDR2 FQGTGA come from the germline V gene. With 1 base clipped from V and 4 bases from J, the junction kept 4 bases outside the gene matches. There are 15 residues in the CDR3. In DNA, the CDR3 is TGTGCCAGCAGCTTAATGACGGGAGGGGCAGATACGCAGTATTTT. Amino acid sequence: CASSLMTGGADTQYF. Together with reference TRBV7-3 and TRBJ2-3, the CDR3 gives the full variable domain: GAGVSQTPSNKVTEKGKYVELRCDPISGHTALYWYRQSLGQGPEFLIYFQGTGAADDSGLPNDRFFAVRPEGSVSTLKIQRTERGDSAVYLCASSLMTGGADTQYFGPGTRLTVL.

This chain joins TRBV7-8 and TRBJ1-2; 9 bases fit TRBD1. From germline, CDR1 is SGHVS and CDR2 FQNEAQ. This CDR3 is built from 12 residues. V dropped 8 bases and J dropped 12; count of bases not matched to a gene: 10. CDR3 in amino acids: CASVPSTGGHTF. The CDR3 DNA reads as TGTGCCAGCGTCCCTTCCACAGGGGGCCACACCTTC.

V and J are TRBV10-3 and TRBJ1-2; D is undetermined. The length of the CDR3 is 14 residues. Germline V CDR1 and CDR2: ENHRY, SYGVKD. The V gene lost 2 bases and the J gene lost 5 bases, with 12 bases spanning the gap. CDR3 sequence (DNA): TGTGCCATCAGTGAGGAACGAGGAGGGTATGGCTACACCTTC. This translates into CAISEERGGYGYTF.

The gene calls are TRBV7-6 and TRBJ1-3, with D possibly matching TRBD1 (6 bases). Trimming took off 5 bases at V and 2 bases at J, with 13 bases between the two ends. The V gene's germline CDR1 is SGHVS and CDR2 FNYEAQ. The CDR3 has 15 amino acids. The CDR3 reads CASSPRQAPGNTIYF. CDR3 bases: TGTGCCAGCAGCCCCCGACAGGCCCCTGGAAACACCATATATTTT. The whole variable domain, filled in from reference TRBV7-6 and TRBJ1-3, reads GAGVSQSPRYKVTKRGQDVALRCDPISGHVSLYWYRQALGQGPEFLTYFNYEAQQDKSGLPNDRFSAERPEGSISTLTIQRTEQRDSAMYRCASSPRQAPGNTIYFGEGSWLTVV.

CDR3 region: CARSSLPGQGPSTGELFF. Here the CDR3 DNA reads TGTGCCAGAAGCTCGCTCCCGGGACAAGGCCCTTCCACCGGGGAGCTGTTTTTT. This chain links TRBV5-3 with TRBJ2-2; tentative D call: TRBD1 (6 bases). TRBV5-3 is known as an ORF, though its function is uncertain. V was pared by 3 bases and J by 4 bases, with 22 bases between. CDR3 length: 18 amino acids.

The chain employs TRBV4-2 and TRBJ1-5, with TRBD1 matching 7 bases. The CDR3 covers 16 residues. Germline loops: CDR1 LGHNA, CDR2 YNFKEQ. Losses at the gene ends were 0 bases for V and 3 bases for J; bases not matched to a gene: 5. CDR3 in amino acids: CASSQDLEGANQPQHF. In DNA form, the CDR3 reads TGTGCCAGCAGCCAAGATTTGGAGGGGGCCAATCAGCCCCAGCATTTT.

V is TRBV4-3 and J is TRBJ2-3; no clear D gene. V gave up 5 bases and J gave up 4 bases, with 7 bases separating them. The CDR3 is 12 amino acids. CDR1 and CDR2 from the germline V gene are LGHNA and YSLEER. CDR3 sequence (DNA): TGCGCCAGCAGCAATGGGCCAGATACGCAGTATTTT. Its translation: CASSNGPDTQYF.

This clone showed up just a few times. The chain uses TRBV3-1 (or the pseudogene TRBV3-2) and TRBJ2-5, with D unresolved. Deletions cut 3 bases from V and 5 bases from J, with 7 bases between. This CDR3 spans 12 amino acids. Germline loops: CDR1 LGHDT, CDR2 YNNKEL (reference sequence). The CDR3 region is CASSQARETQYF. The CDR3 DNA follows: TGTGCCAGCAGCCAGGCGCGGGAGACCCAGTACTTC.

This clone was seen a single time. The rearrangement uses TRBV5-6 and TRBJ1-2; weak D call: TRBD1 (6 bases). Trimming removed 4 bases from V and 2 bases from J, with 18 bases in between. The CDR3 extends over 16 amino acids. Germline CDR1 and CDR2: SGHDT and YYEEEE. CDR3 coding DNA: TGTGCCAGCAGCCCGGTAACGGGGGGCGGGAACTATGGCTACACCTTC. Its protein product is CASSPVTGGGNYGYTF.

The chain is built from TRBV5-5 and TRBJ1-5, with D perhaps TRBD1 (5 bases). The CDR3 has 19 amino acids. Trimming stripped 5 bases from V and 10 bases from J, with 34 bases between. Germline V lookup: CDR1 SGHKS, CDR2 YYEKEE (reference sequence). The CDR3 sequence is CASRGDYPYSNGMVSPQHF. The CDR3 DNA sequence: TGTGCCAGCAGGGGGGACTATCCCTATAGCAATGGAATGGTCAGCCCCCAGCATTTT.

The genes are TRBV6-1 and TRBJ1-2; D unresolved. The CDR3 loop spans 15 amino acids. Germline values: CDR1 MNHNS, CDR2 SASEGT. V lost 1 base and J 3 bases, leaving 12 bases between the germline ends. CDR3: CASSEGVRGHYGYTF. CDR3 coding DNA: TGTGCCAGCAGTGAAGGGGTACGAGGGCACTATGGCTACACCTTC.

This sequence joins TRBV4-2 and TRBJ2-1, with 9 positions matching TRBD2. V was pared by 2 bases and J by 7 bases, with 12 bases of the junction left unmatched. Per the germline V gene, CDR1 is LGHNA and CDR2 is YNFKEQ. CDR3 length equals 17 residues. The CDR3 sequence is CASSQPERAGGRNEQFF. CDR3 DNA: TGTGCCAGCAGCCAACCGGAAAGAGCGGGAGGTAGGAATGAGCAGTTCTTC.

The rearrangement uses TRBV7-9 and TRBJ2-7; 7 positions agree with TRBD1. The CDR3 sequence is 13 residues long. V was clipped by 5 bases and J by 1 base; unmatched bases: 2. Germline assignment: CDR1 SEHNR and CDR2 FQNEAQ (reference sequence). CDR3 sequence reads: CASSRTGSYEQYF. The CDR3 DNA is TGTGCCAGCAGCCGGACAGGTTCCTACGAGCAGTACTTC.

This clone has only one observation. This sequence joins TRBV10-3 and TRBJ2-3; D unclear. Germline V gives CDR1 ENHRY, CDR2 SYGVKD. This CDR3 is built from 13 residues. Trimming removed 4 bases at V and 1 base at J, with 6 bases between. The CDR3 DNA sequence: TGTGCCATCAGTGCCCCCGGCACAGATACGCAGTATTTT. Protein sequence: CAISAPGTDTQYF.

This chain uses TRBV6-5 with TRBJ1-3; the D gene is possibly TRBD1 (5 bases). The germline gives CDR1 MNHEY, CDR2 SVGAGI. The CDR3 loop spans 15 amino acids. Between the trimmed V and J ends, which lost 2 bases and 0 bases, there was a span of 8 bases. CDR3 sequence: CASSYTGDSGNTIYF. The CDR3 DNA sequence: TGTGCCAGCAGTTACACAGGAGACTCTGGAAACACCATATATTTT.